This T cell receptor beta chain was captured in a study of T-cell memory formation after mild COVID-19. Study summary: TCR clusters largely stayed donor specific.

This clonotype was seen only a few times. The CDR3 runs 15 residues. The V end was cut by 7 bases, the J end by 2 bases, with 16 bases between. Germline CDR1 reads SGHVS; CDR2 reads FQNEAQ. Constant-segment primers served in 5'RACE that generated TCR alpha and TCR beta cDNA libraries bearing sample barcodes and UMIs. TCRdb independently ran MiXCR on the 5' RACE reads; one entry per CDR3 protein. Of 250,000 to 300,000 distinct CDR3 sequences in the sample, roughly 15% were seen once. V and J are TRBV7-8 and TRBJ2-3; D might be TRBD1 or TRBD2, each matching 5 bases. The sample comprised PBMCs or a T cell subset sorted from them (not recorded which). The receptor comes from a man between 18 and 29 years old who had mild COVID-19 (a few samples of this study predate the infection). Cell type and time point are not known. CDR3 protein: CASIDPGRPTDTQYF. The CDR3 bases are TGTGCCAGCATCGACCCGGGACGGCCCACAGATACGCAGTATTTT.